One sample yielded the 14 T cell receptor beta chains listed below, sequenced in a study of blood T cell repertoires in COVID-19. TCRdb's copy holds only in-frame clones and misses some; the assay was immunoSEQ multiplex PCR. This table has about 110,000 clones, about three quarters appearing once. Sequencing was carried out using peripheral blood. The receptors come from a man in his sixties or seventies with acute or convalescent COVID-19.

The chain is built from TRBV12-5 and TRBJ2-2; 8 nucleotides match TRBD1. CDR1 is LGHNT, CDR2 FRNRAP, per germline. This CDR3 contains 15 residues. V lost 6 bases, J lost 2 bases, and 5 bases stayed unmatched. The CDR3 spells CASGSGTGNTGELFF. In DNA, the CDR3 is TGTGCTAGTGGCAGTGGGACAGGTAACACCGGGGAGCTGTTTTTT.

V usage is TRBV15 and J usage is TRBJ1-1; no reliable D call. The ends were cut back, 0 bases at V and 4 bases at J, with 12 bases in the middle. Germline loops: CDR1 LNHNV, CDR2 YYDKDF (reference sequence). This CDR3 is 15 amino acids long. CDR3 bases: TGTGCCACCAGCAGAGAATCGAGGAGTGGCACTGAAGCTTTCTTT. Translation gives CATSRESRSGTEAFF.

The rearrangement links TRBV6-2 or TRBV6-3 to TRBJ1-2; the D gene is possibly TRBD1 (6 bases). The CDR3 loop spans 14 amino acids. Trimming took 3 bases from V and 4 from J, leaving 12 bases between them. Looked up from germline, CDR1 is MNHEY and CDR2 is SVGEGT. CDR3 loop: CASSYYDRTYGYTF. CDR3 in DNA: TGTGCCAGCAGTTATTATGACAGGACCTATGGCTACACCTTC.

This chain links TRBV19 with TRBJ1-2; 10 bases agree with TRBD1. CDR3 length: 16 amino acids. The germline V gene has CDR1 LNHDA and CDR2 SQIVND (reference sequence). The V segment lost 5 bases and the J segment 0 bases; nucleotides outside the gene matches: 6. As DNA, the CDR3 is TGTGCCAGTAGTGGGACAGGGGACTCCACTAACTATGGCTACACCTTC. This sequence encodes CASSGTGDSTNYGYTF.

The table lists this clone with a few counts. This chain links TRBV7-9 with TRBJ2-1; TRBD1 might be the D (5 bases). The V gene's germline CDR1 is SEHNR and CDR2 FQNEAQ (reference sequence). This CDR3 is built from 15 residues. V lost 6 bases and J lost 1, with 13 bases in between. Written as DNA, the CDR3 is TGTGCCAGCAGTCCAGGGTTTAAGTCCTACAATGAGCAGTTCTTC. This codes for CASSPGFKSYNEQFF.

J is TRBJ1-5 and V is TRBV3-1 (or the pseudogene TRBV3-2); D is perhaps TRBD1 (5 bases). V lost 1 base to trimming and J lost 6 bases, with 19 bases between them. This CDR3 has 17 amino acids. Per germline, CDR1 LGHDT and CDR2 YNNKEL (reference sequence). CDR3 sequence reads: CASSQAAGRSGVQPQHF. For the CDR3, the DNA is TGTGCCAGCAGCCAAGCCGCAGGACGCTCGGGGGTTCAGCCCCAGCATTTT.

The chain carries TRBV19 and TRBJ2-7; D is possibly TRBD2 (5 bases). The length of the CDR3 is 13 residues. V lost 6 bases and J lost 0, with 9 bases in between. Germline V CDR1 and CDR2: LNHDA, SQIVND (reference sequence). In DNA form, the CDR3 reads TGTGCCAGTAGAAGTGGGAGCTCCTACGAGCAGTACTTC. Protein: CASRSGSSYEQYF. Full variable domain (missing parts from reference TRBV19 and TRBJ2-7): DGGITQSPKYLFRKEGQNVTLSCEQNLNHDAMYWYRQDPGQGLRLIYYSQIVNDFQKGDIAEGYSVSREKKESFPLTVTSAQKNPTAFYLCASRSGSSYEQYFGPGTRLTVT.

The chain is built from TRBV10-1 and TRBJ2-5; a weak D match, TRBD1 (6 bases). The CDR3 spans 14 residues. Germline V CDR1 and CDR2: WNHNN, SYGVQD (reference sequence). V lost 3 bases and J 2 bases, leaving 10 bases between the germline ends. CDR3 sequence (DNA): TGCGCCAGCAGTGACAGGACAGAGCAAGAGACCCAGTACTTC. As protein: CASSDRTEQETQYF.

This chain connects TRBV19 to TRBJ1-1; TRBD1 aligns across 8 bases. The CDR3 runs to 15 residues. V shed 5 bases, J shed 8 bases, and the junction held 13 bases outside the gene matches. Looked up from germline, CDR1 is LNHDA and CDR2 is SQIVND (reference sequence). CDR3 amino acids: CASSSPSAGGAEAFF. CDR3 in DNA: TGTGCCAGTAGTTCCCCGTCCGCAGGGGGCGCGGAAGCTTTCTTT.

The J gene is TRBJ1-1, the V gene TRBV6-5; possible D gene TRBD1, 6 bases. Looked up from germline, CDR1 is MNHEY and CDR2 is SVGAGI. The CDR3 consists of 12 residues. V lost 5 bases and J lost 9, with 13 bases in between. CDR3 region: CASSRGAVKAFF. CDR3 in DNA: TGTGCCAGCAGTCGGGGGGCAGTTAAAGCTTTCTTT.

Only one count was recorded for this clone. V gene TRBV10-3 combines with J gene TRBJ1-1; maybe TRBD1 (6 bases). There are 14 residues in the CDR3. Germline CDR1 reads ENHRY; CDR2 reads SYGVKD. The V end lost 2 bases, the J end lost 1 base, and 8 bases lay between the germline ends. The CDR3 DNA reads as TGTGCCATCAGTGAGCCGGGACAGAACACTGAAGCTTTCTTT. Its translation is CAISEPGQNTEAFF.

The chain links TRBV6-5 to TRBJ2-1; D remains ambiguous. V dropped 5 bases and J dropped 8 bases, with 16 bases sitting between them. Germline lookup yields CDR1 MNHEY and CDR2 SVGAGI. The CDR3 is 14 residues long. Here the CDR3 reads CASSLGSGSYEQFF. The CDR3 DNA reads TGTGCCAGCAGTCTCGGCTCAGGCTCTTATGAGCAGTTCTTC.

The V call is TRBV5-1, the J call TRBJ2-1, with 10 bases matching TRBD1. V was pared by 4 bases and J by 4 bases, with 2 bases of the junction left unmatched. The length of the CDR3 is 14 residues. Germline loops: CDR1 SGHRS, CDR2 YFSETQ. CDR3 protein: CASSTGQGYNEQFF. The DNA of the CDR3 is TGCGCCAGCAGCACGGGACAGGGGTACAATGAGCAGTTCTTC.

The chain's CDR3 is CASSIGSSGGTGELFF. As DNA, the CDR3 is TGTGCCAGTAGTATAGGCTCTAGCGGGGGAACCGGGGAGCTGTTTTTT. This sequence joins TRBV19 and TRBJ2-2, with 10 nucleotides matching TRBD2. Trimming cost V 1 base and J 5 bases; bases outside gene matches: 4. The CDR3 is 16 residues long. Germline assignment: CDR1 LNHDA and CDR2 SQIVND (reference sequence).